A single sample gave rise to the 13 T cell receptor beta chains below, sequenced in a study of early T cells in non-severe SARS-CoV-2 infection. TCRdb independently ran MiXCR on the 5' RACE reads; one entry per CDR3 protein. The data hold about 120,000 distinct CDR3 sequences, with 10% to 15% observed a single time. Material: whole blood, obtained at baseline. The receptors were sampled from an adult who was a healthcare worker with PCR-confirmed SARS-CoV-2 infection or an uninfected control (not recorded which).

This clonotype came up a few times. Written as DNA, the CDR3 is TGTGCCAGCAGCCAGGCTTTGACGGGGAAACGGTACTTC. Translated, it gives CASSQALTGKRYF. This chain joins TRBV7-7 and TRBJ2-7; weak D call: TRBD2 (5 bases). CDR3 length: 13 amino acids. V lost 5 bases and J 12 bases, leaving 20 bases between the germline ends. Germline V gene lookup returns CDR1 SSHAT and CDR2 FNYEAQ (reference sequence). The full variable domain, its missing parts supplied by reference TRBV7-7 and TRBJ2-7, is GAGVSQSPRYKVTKRGQDVTLRCDPISSHATLYWYQQALGQGPEFLTYFNYEAQPDKSGLPSDRFSAERPEGSISTLTIQRTEQRDSAMYRCASSQALTGKRYFGPGTRLTVT.

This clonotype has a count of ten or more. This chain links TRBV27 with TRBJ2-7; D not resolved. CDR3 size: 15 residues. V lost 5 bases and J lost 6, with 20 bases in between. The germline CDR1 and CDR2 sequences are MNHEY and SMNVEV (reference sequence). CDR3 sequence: CASSPTPRRRREQYF. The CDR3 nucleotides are TGTGCCAGCAGTCCAACCCCCAGACGACGGCGCGAGCAGTACTTC.

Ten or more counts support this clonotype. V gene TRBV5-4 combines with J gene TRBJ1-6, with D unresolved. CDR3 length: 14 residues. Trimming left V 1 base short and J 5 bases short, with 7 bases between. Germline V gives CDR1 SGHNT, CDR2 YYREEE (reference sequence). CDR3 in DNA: TGTGCCAGCAGCTTGCCCGAAAATAATTCACCCCTCCACTTT. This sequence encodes CASSLPENNSPLHF.

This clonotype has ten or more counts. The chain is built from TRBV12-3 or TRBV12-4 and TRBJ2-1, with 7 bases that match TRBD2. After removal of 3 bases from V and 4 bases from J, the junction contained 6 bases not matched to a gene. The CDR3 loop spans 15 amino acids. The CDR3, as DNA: TGTGCCAGCAGTTTCTCGCGGGAGTCGTACAATGAGCAGTTCTTC. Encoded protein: CASSFSRESYNEQFF.

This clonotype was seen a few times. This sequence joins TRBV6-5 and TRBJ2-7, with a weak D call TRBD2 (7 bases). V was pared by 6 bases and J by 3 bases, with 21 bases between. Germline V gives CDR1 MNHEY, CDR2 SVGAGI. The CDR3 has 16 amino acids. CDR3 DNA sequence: TGTGCCAGCAGCCAGGGGACCTGGGGGGGGCACTACGAGCAGTACTTC. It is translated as CASSQGTWGGHYEQYF.

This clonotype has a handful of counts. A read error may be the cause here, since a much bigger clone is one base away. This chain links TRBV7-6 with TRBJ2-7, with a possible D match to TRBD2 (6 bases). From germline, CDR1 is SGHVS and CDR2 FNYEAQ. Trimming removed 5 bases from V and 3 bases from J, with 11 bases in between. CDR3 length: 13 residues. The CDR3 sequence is CASSAGPNYEQYF. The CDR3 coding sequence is TGTGCCAGCAGCGCGGGACCGAACTACGAGCAGTACTTC.

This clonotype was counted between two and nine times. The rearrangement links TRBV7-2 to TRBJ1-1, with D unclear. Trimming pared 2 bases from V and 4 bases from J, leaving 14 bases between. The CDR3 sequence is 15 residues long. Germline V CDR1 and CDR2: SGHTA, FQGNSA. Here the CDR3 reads CASSLNSVGGTEAFF. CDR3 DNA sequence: TGTGCCAGCAGCTTAAATTCGGTGGGCGGCACTGAAGCTTTCTTT.

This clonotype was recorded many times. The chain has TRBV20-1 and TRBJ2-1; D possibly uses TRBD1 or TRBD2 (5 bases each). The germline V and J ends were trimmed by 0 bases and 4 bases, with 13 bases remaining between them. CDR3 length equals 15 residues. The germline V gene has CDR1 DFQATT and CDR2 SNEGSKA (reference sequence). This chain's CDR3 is CSARDKGRGYNEQFF. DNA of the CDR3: TGCAGTGCTAGAGATAAGGGGCGCGGGTACAATGAGCAGTTCTTC.

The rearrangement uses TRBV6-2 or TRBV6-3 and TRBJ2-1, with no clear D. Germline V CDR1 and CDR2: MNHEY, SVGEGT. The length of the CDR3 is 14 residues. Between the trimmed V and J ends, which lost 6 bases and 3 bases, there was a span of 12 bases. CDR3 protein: CASSLQASYNEQFF. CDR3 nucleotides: TGTGCCAGCAGCCTCCAAGCTAGCTACAATGAGCAGTTCTTC.

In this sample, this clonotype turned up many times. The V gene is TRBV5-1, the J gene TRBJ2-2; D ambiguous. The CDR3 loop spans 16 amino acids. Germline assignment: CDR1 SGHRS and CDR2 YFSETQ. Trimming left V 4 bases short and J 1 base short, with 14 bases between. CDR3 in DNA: TGCGCCAGCAGCCCGGACCCCAGAGGGAACACCGGGGAGCTGTTTTTT. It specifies CASSPDPRGNTGELFF.

Here the CDR3 reads CASSESAGGGDTQYF. CDR3 sequence (DNA): TGTGCCAGCAGTGAAAGTGCAGGGGGAGGGGATACGCAGTATTTT. The chain combines TRBV2 with TRBJ2-3; D may correspond to TRBD1 or TRBD2 (7 bases each). The CDR3 consists of 15 residues. V lost 2 bases to trimming and J lost 6 bases, with 15 bases between them. Per the germline V gene, CDR1 is SNHLY and CDR2 is FYNNEI. Full variable domain (remainder filled in from reference TRBV2 and TRBJ2-3): EPEVTQTPSHQVTQMGQEVILRCVPISNHLYFYWYRQILGQKVEFLVSFYNNEISEKSEIFDDQFSVERPDGSNFTLKIRSTKLEDSAMYFCASSESAGGGDTQYFGPGTRLTVL.

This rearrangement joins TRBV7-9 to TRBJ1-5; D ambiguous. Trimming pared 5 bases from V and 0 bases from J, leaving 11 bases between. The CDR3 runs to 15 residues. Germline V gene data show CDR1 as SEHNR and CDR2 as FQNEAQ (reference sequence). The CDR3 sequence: CASSHGRYSNQPQHF. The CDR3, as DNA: TGTGCCAGCAGCCACGGACGGTATAGCAATCAGCCCCAGCATTTT.

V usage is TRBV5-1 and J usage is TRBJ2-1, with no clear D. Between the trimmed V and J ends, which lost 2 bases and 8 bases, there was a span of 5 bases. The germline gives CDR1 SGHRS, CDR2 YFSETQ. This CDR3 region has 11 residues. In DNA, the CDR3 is TGCGCCAGCAGCTTCTTCTATGAGCAGTTCTTC. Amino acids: CASSFFYEQFF.